This T cell receptor (beta chain) was sequenced in a study of identical twins. This CDR3 is built from 12 residues. Germline assignment: CDR1 MNHEY and CDR2 SVGEGT. V gave up 2 bases and J gave up 5 bases, with 5 bases separating them. There are many counts of this clonotype. The target antigen is unknown. One entry per CDR3 protein, called by TCRdb with MiXCR from the 5' RACE reads. The table has around 230,000 distinct CDR3 sequences, over 5.5% seen once. Notes on the study in general: Alpha sequences out of frame and shared by twins had excess low generation probability.

This same sample was also part of a study on T cells expressing NK-cell markers. That work states: A handful of donors likewise had their CD3+CD56-NKG2C+ fraction led by these clonotypes.

Sequenced input: CD8+ T cells sorted from blood. This chain uses TRBV6-2 or TRBV6-3 with TRBJ2-3; D remains ambiguous. This receptor was identified in a woman aged 18-30 years in good health. CDR3 DNA sequence: TGTGCCAGCAGTTACCACCGAGATACGCAGTATTTT. Translation gives CASSYHRDTQYF.